The present TCR beta chain was sequenced within a study of cytomegalovirus exposure and HLA in healthy donors. Study-wide context: Genotyping of more than 300 donors showed that 80% to 85% belonged to the Caucasian-associated ancestry cluster.

CDR3 length: 13 amino acids. In germline, CDR1 is SNHLY, CDR2 FYNNEI. The ends were cut back, 6 bases at V and 1 base at J, with 9 bases in the middle. A multiplex PCR was run with 60 Vbeta primers and 13 Jbeta primers. The data were produced by immunoSEQ multiplex PCR, yet TCRdb's version contains in-frame clones alone and is incomplete. The repertoire holds roughly 180,000 clones, around four fifths seen once, with 1.9% in the top ten. Points on this clone: The antigen is not known.

Notes on the study in general: The availability of immune exposure information extended only to CMV serostatus.

The rearrangement links TRBV2 to TRBJ2-5; unclear D gene. The sequence came from a woman aged 25 to 39 in good health and CMV-seronegative. Sample: PBMCs. CDR3 residues: CASRNSPQETQYF. Written as DNA, the CDR3 is TGTGCCAGCAGAAATAGCCCCCAAGAGACCCAGTACTTC.